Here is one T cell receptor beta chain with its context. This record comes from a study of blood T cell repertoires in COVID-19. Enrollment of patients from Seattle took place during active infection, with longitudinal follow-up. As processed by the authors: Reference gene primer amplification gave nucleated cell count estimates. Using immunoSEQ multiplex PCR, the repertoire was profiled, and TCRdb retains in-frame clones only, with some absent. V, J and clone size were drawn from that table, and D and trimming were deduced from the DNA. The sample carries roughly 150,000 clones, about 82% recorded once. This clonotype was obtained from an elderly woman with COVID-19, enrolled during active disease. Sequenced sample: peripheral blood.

This CDR3 is CASSQVPDSHYGYTF. The CDR3 nucleotides are TGTGCCAGCAGCCAAGTCCCAGATTCCCACTATGGCTACACCTTC. The rearrangement joins TRBV3-1 (or the pseudogene TRBV3-2) to TRBJ1-2; unclear D gene. The CDR3 loop spans 15 amino acids. Trimming removed 1 base at V and 3 bases at J, with 12 bases between. Per the germline V gene, CDR1 is LGHDT and CDR2 is YNNKEL (reference sequence).